The 25 T cell receptor beta chains given below trace back to one sample, sequenced in a study of blood T cell repertoires in COVID-19. Profiling relied on immunoSEQ multiplex PCR, and the TCRdb table lists in-frame clones only, not all of them. This sample has around 40,000 clones, with 92% found just once. The sequenced material came from peripheral blood. Receptors were obtained from a human donor in a cohort sampled during active COVID-19.

The chain couples TRBV7-2 to TRBJ1-3; D is unclear. Between the trimmed V and J ends, which lost 3 bases and 0 bases, there was a span of 9 bases. The germline V gene has CDR1 SGHTA and CDR2 FQGNSA. The CDR3 length is 15 residues. Here the CDR3 reads CASSFGPGSGNTIYF. The CDR3 region has the DNA TGTGCCAGCAGCTTCGGCCCGGGCTCTGGAAACACCATATATTTT.

The V call is TRBV5-5, the J call TRBJ2-3, with 7 bases identical to TRBD2. The V gene end was trimmed by 7 bases and the J gene end by 4 bases; junction bases not matched to a gene: 6. Per the germline V gene, CDR1 is SGHKS and CDR2 is YYEKEE (reference sequence). The CDR3 covers 13 residues. The CDR3 DNA reads as TGTGCCAGCTGGCGCCGGGGGGCAGATACGCAGTATTTT. It encodes CASWRRGADTQYF.

The V call is TRBV7-7, the J call TRBJ1-2; 7 bases match TRBD1. CDR3 length: 19 amino acids. The V and J ends lost 3 bases and 4 bases, in that order; junction bases with no gene match: 20. The germline CDR1 and CDR2 sequences are SSHAT and FNYEAQ (reference sequence). Written as DNA, the CDR3 is TGTGCCAGCAGCTTCCACAGAAAGGTCCGGGACAGAGAGTTCTATGGCTACACCTTC. It specifies CASSFHRKVRDREFYGYTF.

The V gene is TRBV6-5, the J gene TRBJ1-1; D possibly corresponds to TRBD1 (6 bases). Trimming pared 2 bases from V and 4 bases from J, leaving 17 bases between. CDR1 MNHEY and CDR2 SVGAGI come from the germline V gene. The CDR3 contains 16 residues. CDR3 coding DNA: TGTGCCAGCAGTTACGGGGGGGGCGGACGTGGCACTGAAGCTTTCTTT. Amino acid sequence: CASSYGGGGRGTEAFF.

V is TRBV3-1 (or the pseudogene TRBV3-2) and J is TRBJ2-5, with 12 bases aligning to TRBD2. The CDR3 length is 15 residues. The germline CDR1 and CDR2 sequences are LGHDT and YNNKEL (reference sequence). The V and J ends lost 3 bases and 5 bases, in that order; junction bases with no gene match: 4. The DNA for the CDR3 is TGTGCCAGCAGCCATCTAGCGGGGGGGTGGGAGACCCAGTACTTC. Its translation is CASSHLAGGWETQYF.

The chain recombines TRBV3-1 (or the pseudogene TRBV3-2) with TRBJ1-5; no clear D gene. The V and J ends lost 1 base and 7 bases respectively, with 8 bases between them. The CDR3 consists of 13 residues. Germline CDR1 is LGHDT and CDR2 is YNNKEL (reference sequence). The CDR3 loop is CASSQGMRQPQHF. CDR3 in DNA: TGTGCCAGCAGCCAAGGGATGAGGCAGCCCCAGCATTTT.

The J gene is TRBJ2-4, the V gene TRBV3-1 (or the pseudogene TRBV3-2); perhaps TRBD1 as D (6 bases). Germline CDR1 reads LGHDT; CDR2 reads YNNKEL (reference sequence). The CDR3 loop spans 15 amino acids. Trimming removed 1 base at V and 7 bases at J, with 14 bases between. The CDR3: CASSQGAGAVNIQYF. Written as DNA, the CDR3 is TGTGCCAGCAGCCAAGGGGCAGGGGCGGTGAACATTCAGTACTTC.

This clone was seen just once. The chain couples TRBV9 to TRBJ2-7, with TRBD1 matching over 9 bases. CDR3 length: 14 residues. J was trimmed by 6 bases and V by 4 bases; bases with no gene match: 8. The germline V gene encodes CDR1 SGDLS and CDR2 YYNGEE. CDR3 in amino acids: CASSPRGQGAEQYF. CDR3 bases: TGTGCCAGCAGCCCCAGGGGACAGGGAGCCGAGCAGTACTTC.

V and J are TRBV5-1 and TRBJ2-3; D is unresolved. The CDR3 totals 13 residues. Germline lookup yields CDR1 SGHRS and CDR2 YFSETQ. The ends were cut back, 4 bases at V and 3 bases at J, with 9 bases in the middle. CDR3 sequence reads: CASSIDGTDTQYF. The CDR3, as DNA: TGCGCCAGCAGCATCGACGGGACAGATACGCAGTATTTT. The full variable domain, rest sourced from reference TRBV5-1 and TRBJ2-3, is KAGVTQTPRYLIKTRGQQVTLSCSPISGHRSVSWYQQTPGQGLQFLFEYFSETQRNKGNFPGRFSGRQFSNSRSEMNVSTLELGDSALYLCASSIDGTDTQYFGPGTRLTVL.

This chain uses TRBV7-9 with TRBJ2-1, with 13 positions matching TRBD2. The germline CDR1 and CDR2 sequences are SEHNR and FQNEAQ (reference sequence). This CDR3 is 15 amino acids long. With 5 bases clipped from V and 6 bases from J, the junction kept 4 bases outside the gene matches. The CDR3 protein is CASSQRTSGSNEQFF. The CDR3 region has the DNA TGTGCCAGCAGCCAAAGGACTAGCGGGAGCAATGAGCAGTTCTTC.

The genes are TRBV6-5 and TRBJ1-3, with a possible D match to TRBD1 (6 bases). The CDR3 is 13 amino acids. V was shortened by 8 bases and J by 4 bases, with 12 bases between the two germline ends. Germline CDR1 reads MNHEY; CDR2 reads SVGAGI. The CDR3 DNA follows: TGTGCCAGCTCATGGGACACAGGAAACACCATATATTTT. It codes for CASSWDTGNTIYF.

This sequence joins TRBV28 and TRBJ1-5; a weak D match, TRBD1 (6 bases). The CDR3 covers 12 residues. Germline CDR1 reads MDHEN; CDR2 reads SYDVKM. The germline V and J ends were trimmed by 11 bases and 4 bases, with 12 bases remaining between them. CDR3 sequence reads: CASTRGNQPQHF. DNA for the CDR3: TGTGCCTCAACCAGGGGTAATCAGCCCCAGCATTTT.

The V gene is TRBV9, the J gene TRBJ2-3; possibly TRBD1 for D (5 bases). This CDR3 is 18 amino acids long. Deletions cut 0 bases from V and 2 bases from J, with 19 bases between. Germline V gene lookup returns CDR1 SGDLS and CDR2 YYNGEE. The CDR3 sequence: CASSVGQGRATSTDTQYF. The CDR3 coding sequence is TGTGCCAGCAGCGTAGGGCAGGGTCGGGCCACATCCACAGATACGCAGTATTTT.

The chain has TRBV7-9 and TRBJ2-5; D remains unclear. In germline, CDR1 is SEHNR, CDR2 FQNEAQ (reference sequence). Trimming pared 2 bases from V and 1 base from J, leaving 8 bases between. CDR3 length: 14 residues. As DNA, the CDR3 is TGTGCCAGCAGCTTATCTGGGCCCCAAGAGACCCAGTACTTC. Its protein product is CASSLSGPQETQYF.

The chain uses TRBV10-3 and TRBJ2-7, with TRBD1 matching over 8 bases. The V gene's germline CDR1 is ENHRY and CDR2 SYGVKD. Trimming took 6 bases from V and 3 from J; bases not matched to a gene: 4. The CDR3 has 13 residues. This CDR3 is CAISGQGNYEQYF. The CDR3 DNA sequence: TGTGCCATCAGCGGACAGGGTAACTACGAGCAGTACTTC.

The chain employs TRBV2 and TRBJ1-5; the D gene is possibly TRBD1 (6 bases). The germline gives CDR1 SNHLY, CDR2 FYNNEI. V was cut by 4 bases and J by 4 bases, with 11 bases left in between. The CDR3 is 14 amino acids. The CDR3, as DNA: TGTGCCAGCAGTGGAAGACAGGTAAATCAGCCCCAGCATTTT. Translated: CASSGRQVNQPQHF.

The chain recombines TRBV20-1 with TRBJ2-5; D unresolved. The germline gives CDR1 DFQATT, CDR2 SNEGSKA (reference sequence). V was shortened by 3 bases and J by 5 bases, with 7 bases between the two germline ends. The CDR3 is 11 residues long. The CDR3 DNA is TGCAGTGCTAGGCGTTTCGAGACCCAGTACTTC. Translated: CSARRFETQYF.

The chain has TRBV10-2 and TRBJ1-5; D might be TRBD1 (5 bases). Trimming removed 6 bases from V and 9 bases from J, with 18 bases in between. This CDR3 comprises 14 residues. The germline CDR1 and CDR2 sequences are WSHSY and SAAADI. The CDR3 is CASRETGGFGPQHF. The CDR3 DNA reads TGCGCCAGCAGGGAGACGGGGGGGTTTGGGCCCCAGCATTTT.

The chain joins TRBV25-1 to TRBJ1-5; D uncertain. This CDR3 has 14 amino acids. In germline, CDR1 is MGHDK, CDR2 SYGVNS. Deletions cut 1 base from V and 7 bases from J, with 11 bases between. CDR3 DNA sequence: TGTGCCAGCAGTGAATTCGGTTTAGAGCAGCCCCAGCATTTT. Translated: CASSEFGLEQPQHF.

V gene TRBV7-9 combines with J gene TRBJ2-1; 7 bases match TRBD1. J was trimmed by 8 bases and V by 5 bases; bases with no gene match: 15. Per germline, CDR1 SEHNR and CDR2 FQNEAQ (reference sequence). The CDR3 is made up of 16 amino acids. Here the CDR3 DNA reads TGTGCCAGCAGCCCACCACAGGGGATGGGAGTATATGAGCAGTTCTTC. This translates into CASSPPQGMGVYEQFF.

The chain combines TRBV11-2 with TRBJ2-1; 7 nucleotides line up with TRBD1. V shed 1 base, J shed 3 bases, and the junction held 0 bases outside the gene matches. CDR3 length: 14 amino acids. Germline V gene sequence: CDR1 SGHAT, CDR2 FQNNGV. The CDR3: CASSLGQGYNEQFF. CDR3 bases: TGTGCCAGCAGCTTAGGACAGGGCTACAATGAGCAGTTCTTC.

This clone was seen a single time. The rearrangement joins TRBV5-5 to TRBJ1-2; 7 bases align to TRBD1. CDR1 is SGHKS and CDR2 is YYEKEE in the germline V gene (reference sequence). V lost 0 bases, J lost 2 bases, and 4 bases stayed unmatched. The CDR3 runs to 15 residues. CDR3 protein: CASSLAGRGNYGYTF. CDR3 DNA sequence: TGTGCCAGCAGCTTGGCCGGCAGGGGGAACTATGGCTACACCTTC.

The rearrangement uses TRBV18 and TRBJ1-1; D call uncertain. Trimming pared 3 bases from V and 6 bases from J, leaving 11 bases between. Germline values: CDR1 KGHSH, CDR2 LQKENI. This CDR3 contains 13 residues. CDR3 DNA sequence: TGTGCCAGCTCACCCTCGGTACAGTCTGAAGCTTTCTTT. Translating gives CASSPSVQSEAFF.

This chain joins TRBV29-1 and TRBJ1-1; 7 nucleotides align to TRBD1. Germline assignment: CDR1 SQVTM and CDR2 ANQGSEA. Trimming took 4 bases from V and 2 from J; bases not matched to a gene: 7. The CDR3 has 14 residues. The CDR3 bases are TGCAGCGTTGTAATGGGGACAGCCAACACTGAAGCTTTCTTT. Its protein product is CSVVMGTANTEAFF.

This sequence joins TRBV13 and TRBJ2-3, with D hard to call. V gave up 5 bases and J gave up 7 bases, with 19 bases separating them. Per germline, CDR1 PRHDT and CDR2 FYEKMQ (reference sequence). The CDR3 runs 15 residues. CDR3 sequence: CASSRSPLGYNTQYF. The CDR3 coding sequence is TGTGCCAGCAGCCGTAGCCCCCTCGGCTACAATACGCAGTATTTT.